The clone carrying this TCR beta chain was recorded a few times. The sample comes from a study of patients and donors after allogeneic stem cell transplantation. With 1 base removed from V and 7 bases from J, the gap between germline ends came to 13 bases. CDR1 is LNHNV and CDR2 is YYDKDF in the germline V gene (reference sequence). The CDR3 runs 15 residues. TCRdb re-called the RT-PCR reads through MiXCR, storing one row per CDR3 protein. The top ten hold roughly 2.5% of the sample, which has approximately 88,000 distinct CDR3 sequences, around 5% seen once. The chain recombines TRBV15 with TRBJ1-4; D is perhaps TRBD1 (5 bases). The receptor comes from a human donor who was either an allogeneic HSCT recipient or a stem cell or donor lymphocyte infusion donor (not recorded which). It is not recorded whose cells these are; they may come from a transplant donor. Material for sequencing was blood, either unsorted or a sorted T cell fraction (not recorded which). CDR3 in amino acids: CATSRGGGDGEKLFF. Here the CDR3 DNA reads TGTGCCACCAGCAGAGGGGGGGGTGACGGTGAAAAACTGTTTTTT.